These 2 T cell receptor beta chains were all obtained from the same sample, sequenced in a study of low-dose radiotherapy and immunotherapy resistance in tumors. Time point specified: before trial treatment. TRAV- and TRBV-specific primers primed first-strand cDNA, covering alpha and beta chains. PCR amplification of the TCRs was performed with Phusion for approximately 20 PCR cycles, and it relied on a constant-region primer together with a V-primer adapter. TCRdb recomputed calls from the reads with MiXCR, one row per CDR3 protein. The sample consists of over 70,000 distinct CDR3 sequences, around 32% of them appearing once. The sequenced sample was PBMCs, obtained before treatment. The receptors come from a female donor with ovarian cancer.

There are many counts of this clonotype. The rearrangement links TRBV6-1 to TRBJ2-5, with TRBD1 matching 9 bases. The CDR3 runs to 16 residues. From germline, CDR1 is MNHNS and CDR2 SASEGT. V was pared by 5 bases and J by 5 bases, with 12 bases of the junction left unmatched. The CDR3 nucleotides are TGTGCCAGCAGTATCTCCGGGACAGGGACCGGGGAGACCCAGTACTTC. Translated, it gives CASSISGTGTGETQYF.

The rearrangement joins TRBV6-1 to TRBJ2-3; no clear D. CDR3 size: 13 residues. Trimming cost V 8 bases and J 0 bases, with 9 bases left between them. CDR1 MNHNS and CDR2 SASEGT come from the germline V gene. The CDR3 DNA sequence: TGTGCCAGCCGGCCCCCGAGCACAGATACGCAGTATTTT. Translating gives CASRPPSTDTQYF.